This TCR beta chain was identified in a study of vaccination effects on CD4 cells after COVID-19 (dated by TCRdb to the early 2020s). At the level of the whole study: Across the study, the median time from the second dose to post-vaccine sampling was 72 days (range 14 to 241). SARS-CoV-2 spike-specific CD4+ TCR repertoires were compared before and after mRNA vaccination in COVID-19 convalescent patients and in infection-naive vaccine recipients. A total of roughly 9 COVID-19 convalescent patients and several SARS-CoV-2-naive healthy vaccine recipients were included in the full study. The Oncomine TCR Beta short-read assay on an Illumina iSeq 100 was used to sequence cultures from other donors in the study.

What the study reported, not specific to this receptor: Among healthy vaccine recipients, nearly all vaccine-induced clones were SARS-CoV-2 mono-reactive, and just 1 of 255 was cross-reactive with common cold coronaviruses. The study was limited by a small number of convalescent patients, and early post-infection timepoints were lacking. Both infection-induced and vaccine-induced clones contracted markedly at late post-vaccination timepoints, which is consistent with waning T cell responses.

The ViraFEST assay stimulated PBMC with viral peptide pools and then used TCR sequencing to identify antigen-specific CD4+ T cell clonotypes by expansion. After about 10 days of culture, CD4+ T cells were isolated with the EasySep CD4+ T cell isolation kit. Two doses of either the BNT162b2 or the mRNA-1273 mRNA SARS-CoV-2 vaccine were administered to participants. Negative nucleocapsid antibody results before and after vaccination confirmed that the healthy vaccine recipients had no prior SARS-CoV-2 infection. Each well held two million PBMC cultured in IMDM containing roughly 5% human AB serum, roughly 9.6 IU/ml IL-2 and gentamicin, along with approximately 10 ug/ml peptides. Half of the culture medium was replaced with fresh IL-2-containing medium on days 3 and 7. Unless noted otherwise, every peptide stimulation condition was grown in triplicate wells. Using Ficoll-Paque Plus gradient centrifugation, PBMC were separated from whole blood and then either used fresh or cryopreserved at -140C. The overlapping peptide pools covered the spike proteins of SARS-CoV-2 as well as those of the common cold coronaviruses HCoV-NL63, HCoV-OC43 and HCoV-229E. The QIAamp micro DNA kit was used to extract genomic DNA from the cultured CD4+ T cells.

Library preparation employed the immunoSEQ multiplex PCR assay. DNA from the cultured, isolated CD4+ T cells was subjected to TCR beta CDR3 sequencing. As for the original processing: Non-productive TCR sequences were removed, reads were trimmed to the CDR3 region, and CDR3s of at least 7 amino acids were retained. The MANAFEST web app was used to identify antigen-specific clonotypes by comparing expansion in peptide wells with expansion in reference cultures. To be called positive, a clone needed expansion at FDR<0.05 compared with the reference and with all other wells, an odds ratio greater than 5, and a frequency greater than 0.1% in two replicate wells. A clonotype was called cross-reactive if it was significantly expanded both in SARS-CoV-2 spike wells and in at least one common cold coronavirus spike condition. CDR3 similarity was assessed by Levenshtein distance with the stringdist R package, and unrooted trees were built with ape in R 3.6.1. This immuneACCESS table, as held by TCRdb, lists in-frame sequences with V and J called but not all clones. Of the missing ones, under half trace to an unresolved V gene in checked studies; the others have no known cause. That table furnishes V, J and clone size, whereas the DNA furnished D and trimming. Within this sample are 65,000 to 75,000 clones, with around 70% of them counted one time only. About 1.4% of the sample rests with the top ten.

This clone showed up just a few times. The antigen it recognizes is unknown. It has no much larger one-base neighbor in the sample; base qualities were not kept. The clonotype originates from a human donor who received a COVID-19 vaccine. Sequencing was performed on CD4+ T cells from PBMCs cultured with HCoV-229E spike peptides, taken after COVID-19 vaccination. The meaning of the sample's cell subset or site label: HCoV-229E spike overlapping peptide pool stimulation.

CDR3 reads: CASSEYTEAFF. The sequenced DNA: TGTGCCAGCAGTGAGTACACTGAAGCTTTCTTT. The V and J genes are TRBV2 and TRBJ1-1; a confident D gene designation cannot be given. CDR1 is given as SNHLY and CDR2 as FYNNEI, both from the germline V gene. The CDR3 contains 11 residues, cysteine and phenylalanine counted. Only CDR3 DNA remains: 33 bases, in frame from the first base. V is clipped by 3 bases and J by 3 bases, and the sequence between their germline boundaries is 2 bases long.